Each of the 10 T cell receptor beta chains below was sequenced from the same sample in a study of cytomegalovirus exposure and HLA in healthy donors. Profiled with immunoSEQ multiplex PCR; TCRdb holds only in-frame clones, not every one. The repertoire holds fewer than 200,000 clones, with 85% as singletons. Sample: PBMCs. The receptor source for this set is a man aged 18 to 30 in good health and CMV-seropositive.

V is TRBV2 and J is TRBJ1-6; the D is unclear. V was pared by 6 bases and J by 0 bases, with 12 bases between. From germline, CDR1 is SNHLY and CDR2 FYNNEI. The CDR3 extends over 16 amino acids. CDR3 in amino acids: CASRAWSSSYNSPLHF. Here the CDR3 DNA reads TGTGCCAGCAGGGCGTGGTCTAGCTCCTATAATTCACCCCTCCACTTT.

This clone was recorded a few times. The V gene is TRBV28, the J gene TRBJ2-7; maybe TRBD1 (5 bases). With 5 bases removed from V and 0 bases from J, the gap between germline ends came to 11 bases. Germline assignment: CDR1 MDHEN and CDR2 SYDVKM. The CDR3 has 14 residues. The CDR3 region is CASSRPGNSYEQYF. As DNA, the CDR3 is TGTGCCAGCAGTCGACCAGGGAACTCCTACGAGCAGTACTTC.

V is TRBV19 and J is TRBJ2-7; the match to TRBD2 covers 8 bases. The CDR3 is made up of 14 amino acids. Germline V gene sequence: CDR1 LNHDA, CDR2 SQIVND (reference sequence). Trimming cost V 5 bases and J 4 bases; bases outside gene matches: 7. The CDR3 DNA reads TGTGCCAGTAGTTTTGAAACTAGCGGTTACGAGCAGTACTTC. It codes for CASSFETSGYEQYF.

The CDR3 nucleotides read TGTGCCAGCAGCTTAGATGGAGGGGACTCTGGAAACACCATATATTTT. It encodes CASSLDGGDSGNTIYF. The J gene is TRBJ1-3, the V gene TRBV11-2; D may be TRBD1 (5 bases). Germline-derived CDR1 and CDR2 are SGHAT and FQNNGV. V gave up 0 bases and J gave up 0 bases, with 9 bases separating them. The CDR3 length is 16 residues.

The chain joins TRBV11-3 to TRBJ2-5; no definite D call. Trimming took off 3 bases at V and 0 bases at J, with 8 bases between the two ends. The CDR3 length is 14 residues. Per the germline V gene, CDR1 is SGHNT and CDR2 is YENEEA. The CDR3 nucleotides read TGTGCCAGCAGCTTGACTGCAAACCAAGAGACCCAGTACTTC. The encoded protein is CASSLTANQETQYF.

The V call is TRBV28, the J call TRBJ2-7; weak D call: TRBD2 (5 bases). CDR3 length equals 15 residues. The germline CDR1 and CDR2 sequences are MDHEN and SYDVKM. V lost 3 bases to trimming and J lost 7 bases, with 19 bases between them. The CDR3 spells CASSFRTDSLWEQYF. The CDR3 DNA is TGTGCCAGCAGTTTCCGCACGGACTCGTTGTGGGAGCAGTACTTC.

There are a few counts of this clone. This rearrangement joins TRBV5-1 to TRBJ2-5; D possibly corresponds to TRBD2 (6 bases). The CDR3 spans 13 residues. The V end lost 5 bases, the J end lost 5 bases, and 13 bases lay between the germline ends. Germline lookup yields CDR1 SGHRS and CDR2 YFSETQ. The CDR3 reads CASSSGSAETQYF. The CDR3 DNA reads TGCGCCAGCAGTTCCGGGAGTGCCGAGACCCAGTACTTC.

The chain recombines TRBV2 with TRBJ2-7; TRBD1 matches 8 bases. Germline V gene sequence: CDR1 SNHLY, CDR2 FYNNEI. CDR3 length equals 15 residues. The trim removed 1 base at V and 0 bases at J, leaving 2 bases unmatched. CDR3: CASSEGTGPSYEQYF. The CDR3 DNA reads TGTGCCAGCAGTGAAGGGACAGGGCCCTCCTACGAGCAGTACTTC.

The rearrangement joins TRBV7-2 to TRBJ1-6, with TRBD1 matching over 7 bases. The ends lost 5 bases at V and 5 bases at J; junction bases unmatched: 6. CDR1 and CDR2 (germline): SGHTA, FQGNSA. The CDR3 is 15 residues long. The CDR3 DNA follows: TGTGCCAGCAGCATTCAGACAGGGAATAATTCACCCCTCCACTTT. Translation gives CASSIQTGNNSPLHF.

The J gene is TRBJ2-7, the V gene TRBV29-1; 10 nucleotides match TRBD1. This CDR3 comprises 15 residues. With V trimmed by 2 bases and J by 3 bases, 7 bases remained unmatched. Germline V lookup: CDR1 SQVTM, CDR2 ANQGSEA. The CDR3 nucleotides read TGCAGCGTTGAACGACAGGGGGCATGGAACTACGAGCAGTACTTC. Amino acid sequence: CSVERQGAWNYEQYF.